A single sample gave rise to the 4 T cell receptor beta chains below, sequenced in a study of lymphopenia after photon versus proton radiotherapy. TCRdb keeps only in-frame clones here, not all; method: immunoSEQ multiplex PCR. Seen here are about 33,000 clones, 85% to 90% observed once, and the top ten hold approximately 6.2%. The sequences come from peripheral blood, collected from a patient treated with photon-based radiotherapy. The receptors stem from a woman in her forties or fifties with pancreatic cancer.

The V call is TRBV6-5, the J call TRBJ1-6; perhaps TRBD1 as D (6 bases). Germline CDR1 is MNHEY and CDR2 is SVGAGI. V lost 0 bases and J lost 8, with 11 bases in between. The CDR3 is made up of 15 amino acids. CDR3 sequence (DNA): TGTGCCAGCAGTTACTCGAACAGGGCCTATTCACCCCTCCACTTT. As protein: CASSYSNRAYSPLHF.

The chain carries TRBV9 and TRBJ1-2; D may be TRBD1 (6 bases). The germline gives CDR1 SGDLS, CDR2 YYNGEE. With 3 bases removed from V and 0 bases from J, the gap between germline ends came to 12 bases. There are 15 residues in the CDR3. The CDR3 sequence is CASSGWTAANYGYTF. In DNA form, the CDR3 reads TGTGCCAGCAGCGGTTGGACAGCAGCTAACTATGGCTACACCTTC.

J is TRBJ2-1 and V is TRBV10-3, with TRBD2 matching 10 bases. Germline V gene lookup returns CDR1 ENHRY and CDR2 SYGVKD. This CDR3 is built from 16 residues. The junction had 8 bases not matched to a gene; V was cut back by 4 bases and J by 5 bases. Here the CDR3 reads CAISGGGTSVDNEQFF. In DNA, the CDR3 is TGTGCCATCAGTGGGGGCGGGACTAGCGTTGACAATGAGCAGTTCTTC.

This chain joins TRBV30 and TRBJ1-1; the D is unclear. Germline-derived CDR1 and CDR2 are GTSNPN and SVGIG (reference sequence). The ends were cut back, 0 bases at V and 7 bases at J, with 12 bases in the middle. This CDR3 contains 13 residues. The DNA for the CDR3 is TGTGCCTGGAGTGTAATGGGAGGAGGTGAAGCTTTCTTT. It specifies CAWSVMGGGEAFF.